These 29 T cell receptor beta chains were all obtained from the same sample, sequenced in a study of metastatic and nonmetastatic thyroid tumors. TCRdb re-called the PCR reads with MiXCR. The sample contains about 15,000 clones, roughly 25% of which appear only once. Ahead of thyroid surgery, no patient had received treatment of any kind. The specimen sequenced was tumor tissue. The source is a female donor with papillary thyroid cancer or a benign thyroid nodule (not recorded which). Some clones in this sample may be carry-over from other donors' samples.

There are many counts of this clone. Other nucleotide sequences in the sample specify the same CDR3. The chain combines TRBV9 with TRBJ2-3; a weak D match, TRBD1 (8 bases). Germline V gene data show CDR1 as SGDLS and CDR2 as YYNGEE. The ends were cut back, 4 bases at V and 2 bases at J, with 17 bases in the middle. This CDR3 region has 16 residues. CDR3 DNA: TGTGCCAGCAGCTTCCAGGGGGCGGGGGCCACAGATACGCAGTATTTT. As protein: CASSFQGAGATDTQYF.

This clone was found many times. The CDR3 bases are TGTGCCAGCAACCCGCCTTTGGGGGGCGAAGACACAGATACGCAGTATTTT. Residues: CASNPPLGGEDTDTQYF. The chain recombines TRBV2 with TRBJ2-3; D may correspond to TRBD1 or TRBD2 (6 bases each). The germline V and J ends were trimmed by 7 bases and 2 bases, with 22 bases remaining between them. Germline CDR1 SNHLY, CDR2 FYNNEI. This CDR3 has 17 residues.

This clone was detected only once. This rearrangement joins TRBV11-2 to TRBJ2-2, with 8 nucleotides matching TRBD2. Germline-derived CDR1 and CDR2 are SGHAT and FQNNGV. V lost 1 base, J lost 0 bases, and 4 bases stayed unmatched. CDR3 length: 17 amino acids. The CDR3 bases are TGTGCCAGCAGCTTAGTTCCGGGACTAGCGAACACCGGGGAGCTGTTTTTT. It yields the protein CASSLVPGLANTGELFF.

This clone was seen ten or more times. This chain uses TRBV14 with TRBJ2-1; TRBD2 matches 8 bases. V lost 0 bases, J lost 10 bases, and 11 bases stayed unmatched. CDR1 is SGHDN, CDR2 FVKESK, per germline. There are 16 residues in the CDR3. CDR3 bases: TGTGCCAGCAGCCAAGATAGGGCTAGCGGGTCGCGAGAGCAGTTCTTC. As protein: CASSQDRASGSREQFF.

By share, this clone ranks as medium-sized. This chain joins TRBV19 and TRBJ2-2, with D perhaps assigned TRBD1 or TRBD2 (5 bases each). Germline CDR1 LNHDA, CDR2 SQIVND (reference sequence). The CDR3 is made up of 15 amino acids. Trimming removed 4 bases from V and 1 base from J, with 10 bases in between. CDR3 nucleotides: TGTGCCAGTAGTACCGGGACGGTGAACACCGGGGAGCTGTTTTTT. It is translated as CASSTGTVNTGELFF.

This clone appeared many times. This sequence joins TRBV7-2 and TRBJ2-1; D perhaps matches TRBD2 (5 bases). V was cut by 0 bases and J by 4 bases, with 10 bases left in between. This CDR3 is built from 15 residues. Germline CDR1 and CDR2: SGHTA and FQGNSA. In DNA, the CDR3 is TGTGCCAGCAGCTTAGCCCCGGGAACATACAATGAGCAGTTCTTC. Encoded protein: CASSLAPGTYNEQFF.

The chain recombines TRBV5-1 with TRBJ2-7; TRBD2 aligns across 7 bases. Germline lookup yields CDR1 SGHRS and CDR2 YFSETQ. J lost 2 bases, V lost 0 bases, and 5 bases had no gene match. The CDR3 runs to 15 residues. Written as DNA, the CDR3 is TGCGCCAGCAGCTTGGGACTAGCTTTCCCCTACGAGCAGTACTTC. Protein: CASSLGLAFPYEQYF.

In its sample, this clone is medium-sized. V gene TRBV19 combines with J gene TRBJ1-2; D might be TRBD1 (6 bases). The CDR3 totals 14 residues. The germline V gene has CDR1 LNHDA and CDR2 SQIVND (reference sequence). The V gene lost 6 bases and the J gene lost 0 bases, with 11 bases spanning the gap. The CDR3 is CASSGTLANYGYTF. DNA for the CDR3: TGTGCCAGTAGCGGGACACTTGCTAACTATGGCTACACCTTC.

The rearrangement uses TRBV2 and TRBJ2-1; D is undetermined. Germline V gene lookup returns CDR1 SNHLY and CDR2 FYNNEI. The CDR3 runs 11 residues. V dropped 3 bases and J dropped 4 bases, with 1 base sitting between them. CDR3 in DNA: TGTGCCAGCAGTGATTACAATGAGCAGTTCTTC. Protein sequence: CASSDYNEQFF.

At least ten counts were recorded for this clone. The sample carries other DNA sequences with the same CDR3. Here the CDR3 reads CASSPLFQETQYF. The CDR3 nucleotides read TGCGCCAGCAGCCCGCTCTTTCAAGAGACCCAGTACTTC. The chain is built from TRBV5-1 and TRBJ2-5; D remains ambiguous. V was trimmed by 4 bases and J by 2 bases, leaving 9 bases between them. Germline V gives CDR1 SGHRS, CDR2 YFSETQ. CDR3 size: 13 residues.

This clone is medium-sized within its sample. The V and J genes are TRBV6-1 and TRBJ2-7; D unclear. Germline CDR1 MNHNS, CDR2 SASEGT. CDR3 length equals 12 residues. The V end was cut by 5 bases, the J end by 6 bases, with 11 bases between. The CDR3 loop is CASSYGQSEQYF. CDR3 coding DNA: TGTGCCAGCAGTTATGGTCAGTCCGAGCAGTACTTC.

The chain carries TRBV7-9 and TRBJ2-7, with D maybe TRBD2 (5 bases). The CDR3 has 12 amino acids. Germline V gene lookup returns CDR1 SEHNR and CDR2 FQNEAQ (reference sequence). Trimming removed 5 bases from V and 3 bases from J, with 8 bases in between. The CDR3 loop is CASSLTIYEQYF. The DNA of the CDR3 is TGTGCCAGCAGCCTGACTATCTACGAGCAGTACTTC.

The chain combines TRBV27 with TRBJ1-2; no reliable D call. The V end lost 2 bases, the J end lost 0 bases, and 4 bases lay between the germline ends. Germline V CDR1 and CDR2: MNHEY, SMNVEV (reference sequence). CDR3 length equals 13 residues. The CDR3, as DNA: TGTGCCAGCAGTTTAAACACTAACTATGGCTACACCTTC. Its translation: CASSLNTNYGYTF.

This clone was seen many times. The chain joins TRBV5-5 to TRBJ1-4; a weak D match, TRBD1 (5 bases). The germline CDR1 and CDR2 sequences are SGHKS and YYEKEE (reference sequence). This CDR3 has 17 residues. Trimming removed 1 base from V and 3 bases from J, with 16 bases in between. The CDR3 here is CASSLRAGMQPNEKLFF. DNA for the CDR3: TGTGCCAGCAGCTTGAGGGCAGGGATGCAACCTAATGAAAAACTGTTTTTT.

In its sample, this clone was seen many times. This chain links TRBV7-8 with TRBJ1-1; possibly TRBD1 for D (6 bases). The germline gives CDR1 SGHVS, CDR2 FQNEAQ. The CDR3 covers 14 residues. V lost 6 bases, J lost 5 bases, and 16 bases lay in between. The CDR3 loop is CASSSHRGRTEAFF. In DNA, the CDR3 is TGTGCCAGCAGTTCCCACCGGGGGCGTACTGAAGCTTTCTTT.

Here the CDR3 DNA reads TGTGCCAGCAGTCCCCCGGACAGACTCTATGGCTACACCTTC. Translated: CASSPPDRLYGYTF. This chain joins TRBV6-2 or TRBV6-3 and TRBJ1-2; perhaps TRBD1 as D (6 bases). Germline V gene lookup returns CDR1 MNHEY and CDR2 SVGEGT. The CDR3 totals 14 residues. V was trimmed by 5 bases and J by 4 bases, leaving 14 bases between them.

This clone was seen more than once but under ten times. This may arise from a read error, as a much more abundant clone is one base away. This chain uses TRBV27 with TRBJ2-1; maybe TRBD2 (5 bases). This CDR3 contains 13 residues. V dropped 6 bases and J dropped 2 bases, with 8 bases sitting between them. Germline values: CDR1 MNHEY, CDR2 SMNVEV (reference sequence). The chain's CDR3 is CASRAVPYNEQFF. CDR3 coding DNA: TGTGCCAGCAGAGCGGTGCCCTACAATGAGCAGTTCTTC.

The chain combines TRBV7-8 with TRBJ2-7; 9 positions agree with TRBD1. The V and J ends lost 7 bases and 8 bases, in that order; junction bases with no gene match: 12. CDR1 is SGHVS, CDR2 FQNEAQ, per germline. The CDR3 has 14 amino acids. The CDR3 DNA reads TGTGCCAGCATCGGGACAGGGTCAACGGGAAAGCAGTACTTC. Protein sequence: CASIGTGSTGKQYF.

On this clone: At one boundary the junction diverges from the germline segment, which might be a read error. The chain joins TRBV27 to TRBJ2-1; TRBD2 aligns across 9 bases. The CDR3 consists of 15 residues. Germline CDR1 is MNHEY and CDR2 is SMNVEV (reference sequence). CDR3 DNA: TGTGCCAGCACCTCCGTAGCGGGAGTTTACAATGAGCATTTCTTC. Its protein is CASTSVAGVYNEHFF.

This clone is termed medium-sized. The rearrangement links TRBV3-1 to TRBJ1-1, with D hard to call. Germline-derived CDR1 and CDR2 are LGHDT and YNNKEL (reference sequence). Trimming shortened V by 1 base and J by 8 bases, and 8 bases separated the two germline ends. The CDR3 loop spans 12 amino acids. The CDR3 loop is CASSQAVGEAFF. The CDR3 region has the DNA TGTGCCAGCAGCCAAGCGGTCGGAGAAGCTTTCTTT.

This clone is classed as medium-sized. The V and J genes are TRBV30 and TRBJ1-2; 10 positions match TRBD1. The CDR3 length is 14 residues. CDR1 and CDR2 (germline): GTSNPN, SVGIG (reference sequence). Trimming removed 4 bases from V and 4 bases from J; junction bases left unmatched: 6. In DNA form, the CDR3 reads TGTGCCTGGAACTCCCGGGACAGGGGCTATGGCTACACCTTC. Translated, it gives CAWNSRDRGYGYTF.

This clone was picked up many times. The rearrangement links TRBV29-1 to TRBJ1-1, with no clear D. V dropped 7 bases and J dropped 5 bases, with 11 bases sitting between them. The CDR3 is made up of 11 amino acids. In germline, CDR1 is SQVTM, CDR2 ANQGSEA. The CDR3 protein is CSGEFETEAFF. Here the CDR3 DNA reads TGCAGCGGGGAGTTCGAGACTGAAGCTTTCTTT.

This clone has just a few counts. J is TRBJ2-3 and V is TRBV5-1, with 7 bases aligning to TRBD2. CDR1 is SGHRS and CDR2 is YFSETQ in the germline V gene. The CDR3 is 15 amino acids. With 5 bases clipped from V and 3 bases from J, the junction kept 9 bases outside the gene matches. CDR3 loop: CASSRAGAGTDTQYF. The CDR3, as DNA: TGCGCCAGCAGTCGGGCGGGAGCAGGTACAGATACGCAGTATTTT. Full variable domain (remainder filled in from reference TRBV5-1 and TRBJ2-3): KAGVTQTPRYLIKTRGQQVTLSCSPISGHRSVSWYQQTPGQGLQFLFEYFSETQRNKGNFPGRFSGRQFSNSRSEMNVSTLELGDSALYLCASSRAGAGTDTQYFGPGTRLTVL.

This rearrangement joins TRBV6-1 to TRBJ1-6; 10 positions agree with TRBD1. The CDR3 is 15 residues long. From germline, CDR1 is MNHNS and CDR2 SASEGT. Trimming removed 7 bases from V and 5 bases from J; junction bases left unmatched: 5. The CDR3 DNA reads TGTGCCAGCACTGGACAGGGGGTCCATAATTCACCCCTCCACTTT. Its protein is CASTGQGVHNSPLHF.

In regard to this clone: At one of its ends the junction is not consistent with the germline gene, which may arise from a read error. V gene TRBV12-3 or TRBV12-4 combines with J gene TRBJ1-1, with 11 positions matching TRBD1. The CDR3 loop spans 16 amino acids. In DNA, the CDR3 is TGTGCCACCAGTCCCGGACAGGGGGCGCGTTTAACTGAAGCTTTCTTT. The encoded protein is CATSPGQGARLTEAFF.

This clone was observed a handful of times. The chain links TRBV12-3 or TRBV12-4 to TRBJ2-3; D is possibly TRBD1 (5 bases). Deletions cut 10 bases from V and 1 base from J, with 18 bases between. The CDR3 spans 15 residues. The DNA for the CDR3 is TGTGCCAACAGGAAGTACAGTTCGCGCACAGATACGCAGTATTTT. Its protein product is CANRKYSSRTDTQYF.

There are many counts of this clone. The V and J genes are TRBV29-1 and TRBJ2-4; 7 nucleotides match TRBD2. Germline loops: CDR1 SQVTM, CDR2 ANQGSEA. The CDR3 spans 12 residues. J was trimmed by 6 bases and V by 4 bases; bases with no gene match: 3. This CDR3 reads CSVAPSGNIQYF. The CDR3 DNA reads TGCAGCGTTGCCCCTAGCGGAAACATTCAGTACTTC.

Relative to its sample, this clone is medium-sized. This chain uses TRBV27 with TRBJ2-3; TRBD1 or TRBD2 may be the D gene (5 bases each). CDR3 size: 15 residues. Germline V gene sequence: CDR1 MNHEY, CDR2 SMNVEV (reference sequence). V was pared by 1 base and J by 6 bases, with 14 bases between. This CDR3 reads CASSLFGGIGDTQYF. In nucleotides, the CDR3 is TGTGCCAGCAGTTTATTTGGGGGAATAGGGGATACGCAGTATTTT.

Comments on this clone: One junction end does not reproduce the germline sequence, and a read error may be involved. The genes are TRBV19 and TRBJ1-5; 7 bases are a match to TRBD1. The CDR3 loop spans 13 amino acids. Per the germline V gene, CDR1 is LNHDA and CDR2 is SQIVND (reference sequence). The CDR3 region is CDSMGQINQPQHF. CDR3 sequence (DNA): TGTGACAGTATGGGACAGATTAATCAGCCCCAACATTTT. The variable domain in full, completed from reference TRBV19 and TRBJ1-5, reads DGGITQSPKYLFRKEGQNVTLSCEQNLNHDAMYWYRQDPGQGLRLIYYSQIVNDFQKGDIAEGYSVSREKKESFPLTVTSAQKNPTAFYLCDSMGQINQPQHFGDGTRLSIL.